The rows below give T cell receptor beta chains drawn from one sample of a study of tumor-infiltrating lymphocytes in localized non-small cell lung cancer. The assay was immunoSEQ multiplex PCR, and TCRdb's table has in-frame clones only and misses some. This sample yields some 9,500 clones, of which more than 70% are seen a single time; less than 25% belongs to the top ten. Specimen: lung tumor tissue. The receptors originated from a human donor with non-small cell lung cancer. The CDR3 runs from the conserved cysteine through the conserved F or W. The D gene is left open where the match is weak. Not every row has a clone size; where given, it reads once, few, many or a size class.

TRBJ2-5	.	.	TRBV18	TGTGCCAGCTCACCACTGGGGGAGACCCAGTACTTC	CASSPLGETQYF
TRBJ1-1	TRBD1	.	TRBV5-1	TGCGCCAGCAGCTTGACAGGGGGAATGAACACTGAAGCTTTCTTT	CASSLTGGMNTEAFF
TRBJ2-6	.	.	TRBV12-5	TGTGCTAGTGCCGTGGGGTCTTCAAGGGCTGGGGCCAACGTCCTGACTTTC	CASAVGSSRAGANVLTF
TRBJ1-2	.	.	TRBV18	TGTGCCAGCTCACCACCGTCGGGTATTATGGGGGGCACCTTC	CASSPPSGIMGGTF
TRBJ2-6	.	.	TRBV15	TGTGCCACCAGCAGCGGATCCTCTGGGGCCAACGTCCTGACTTTC	CATSSGSSGANVLTF
TRBJ1-3	.	large	TRBV9	TGTGCCAGCAGCGTAGGGGAATTAGGAAACACCATATATTTT	CASSVGELGNTIYF
TRBJ1-5	TRBD1	medium-sized	TRBV5-5	TGTGCCAGCAGCTTGAAGACAGGGTTCAATCAGCCCCAGCATTTT	CASSLKTGFNQPQHF
TRBJ2-1	.	.	TRBV11-2	TGTGCCAGCAGCCCGGACAGCTCCTACAATGAGCAGTTCTTC	CASSPDSSYNEQFF
TRBJ1-2	TRBD1	.	TRBV27	TGTGCCAGCAGAATAATGGGACAGCCCTATGGCTACACCTTC	CASRIMGQPYGYTF
TRBJ2-1	.	.	TRBV5-1	TGCGCCAGCAGCTTGGAAGCCAGGGTCGCCTACAATGAGCAGTTCTTC	CASSLEARVAYNEQFF
TRBJ1-1	.	.	TRBV11-2	TGTGCCAGCAGCACACAGGTTCACACTGAAGCTTTCTTT	CASSTQVHTEAFF
TRBJ1-2	.	.	TRBV18	TGTGCCAGCTCACCAAAGGAAGGAAGGAACTATGGCTACACCTTC	CASSPKEGRNYGYTF
TRBJ2-7	.	few	TRBV27	TGTGCCAGCAGTACCGGGGTAAGAGGGACCTACGAGCAGTACTTC	CASSTGVRGTYEQYF
TRBJ2-5	.	.	TRBV18	TGTGCCAGCTCACCAGCTACATTAAAAGAGACCCAGTACTTC	CASSPATLKETQYF
TRBJ1-5	TRBD1	few	TRBV10-3	TGTGCCATCGGAAAGGACAGGGCAGGCAATCAGCCCCAGCATTTT	CAIGKDRAGNQPQHF
TRBJ2-7	TRBD2	.	TRBV19	TGTGCCAGTAGTATAGGGGGACTAGCGGGGATGTACGAGCAGTACTTC	CASSIGGLAGMYEQYF
TRBJ2-7	TRBD1	few	TRBV2	TGTGCCAGCCCAAGGGGGACAGGGGGCTCCTACGAGCAGTACTTC	CASPRGTGGSYEQYF
TRBJ2-1	.	.	TRBV28	TGTGCCAGCGACCGGACGACGAACAATGAGCAGTTCTTC	CASDRTTNNEQFF